These 27 T cell receptor beta chains share one sample of origin, sequenced in a study of blood T cell repertoires in COVID-19. Assay: immunoSEQ multiplex PCR; the TCRdb copy retains only in-frame clones and omits some. The sample includes about 310,000 clones, about 89% seen only once; the top ten take approximately 8.8%. Sequencing was performed on PBMCs or T cells enriched from blood (not recorded which). All receptors come from a woman aged 40 to 50 who had recovered from COVID-19.

The rearrangement joins TRBV6-2 or TRBV6-3 to TRBJ2-4, with TRBD2 matching over 11 bases. The V gene's germline CDR1 is MNHEY and CDR2 SVGEGT. This CDR3 spans 17 amino acids. Trimming took 6 bases from V and 0 from J; bases not matched to a gene: 7. The CDR3 spells CASSVAGGPLAKNIQYF. In DNA form, the CDR3 reads TGTGCCAGCAGCGTAGCGGGGGGGCCTCTAGCCAAAAACATTCAGTACTTC.

The V gene is TRBV7-3, the J gene TRBJ2-2, with unresolved D. Germline CDR1 and CDR2: SGHTA and FQGTGA. This CDR3 spans 16 amino acids. Trimming shortened V by 2 bases and J by 0 bases, and 10 bases separated the two germline ends. For the CDR3, the DNA is TGTGCCAGCAGCTTACAGGTGGCATCGAACACCGGGGAGCTGTTTTTT. It specifies CASSLQVASNTGELFF.

The CDR3 region has the DNA TGTGCCAGCAGTTACTCGCTAGCTGGGAACTACAATGAGCAGTTCTTC. Translating gives CASSYSLAGNYNEQFF. V usage is TRBV6-2 or TRBV6-3 and J usage is TRBJ2-1; maybe TRBD2 (5 bases). Germline V gives CDR1 MNHEY, CDR2 SVGEGT. The CDR3 loop spans 16 amino acids. V lost 0 bases and J 3 bases, leaving 12 bases between the germline ends.

Turning to this clone: The same CDR3 is also encoded by other DNA sequences in this sample. This chain links TRBV9 with TRBJ2-2; D not resolved. CDR1 SGDLS and CDR2 YYNGEE come from the germline V gene. V lost 0 bases to trimming and J lost 0 bases, with 9 bases between them. This CDR3 has 16 residues. CDR3 nucleotides: TGTGCCAGCAGCGTAGGTAGTAGCCCGAACACCGGGGAGCTGTTTTTT. Protein product: CASSVGSSPNTGELFF.

This chain joins TRBV3-1 (or the pseudogene TRBV3-2) and TRBJ2-4; perhaps TRBD2 as D (5 bases). CDR3 length: 15 amino acids. V was pared by 1 base and J by 3 bases, with 10 bases between. The germline gives CDR1 LGHDT, CDR2 YNNKEL (reference sequence). DNA of the CDR3: TGTGCCAGCAGCCAAGGGTCCGGGGTCAAAAACATTCAGTACTTC. Protein: CASSQGSGVKNIQYF.

The rearrangement uses TRBV12-5 and TRBJ1-2, with D hard to call. The CDR3 is 13 amino acids. With 1 base removed from V and 8 bases from J, the gap between germline ends came to 11 bases. From germline, CDR1 is LGHNT and CDR2 FRNRAP. CDR3 in amino acids: CASGLAVSGGYTF. In nucleotides, the CDR3 is TGTGCTAGTGGTTTGGCAGTCTCGGGAGGCTACACCTTC.

CDR3: CASSFQGGGTEAFF. Here the CDR3 DNA reads TGTGCCAGCAGCTTCCAGGGAGGGGGCACTGAAGCTTTCTTT. J is TRBJ1-1 and V is TRBV7-2; TRBD1 is a possible D gene (6 bases). Germline V gene data show CDR1 as SGHTA and CDR2 as FQGNSA. Between the trimmed V and J ends, which lost 3 bases and 4 bases, there was a span of 12 bases. The CDR3 spans 14 residues.

The rearrangement links TRBV29-1 to TRBJ2-3; TRBD2 might be the D (5 bases). V gave up 2 bases and J gave up 8 bases, with 14 bases separating them. Germline V gives CDR1 SQVTM, CDR2 ANQGSEA. The CDR3 length is 13 residues. CDR3 protein: CSVEPLWAGTQYF. CDR3 nucleotide sequence: TGCAGCGTTGAACCTCTCTGGGCGGGTACGCAGTATTTT.

The V call is TRBV19, the J call TRBJ2-1, with D perhaps TRBD2 (7 bases). Trimming shortened V by 0 bases and J by 9 bases, and 21 bases separated the two germline ends. CDR1 LNHDA and CDR2 SQIVND come from the germline V gene (reference sequence). The length of the CDR3 is 17 residues. CDR3: CASSIDRGAGAPSEQFF. Here the CDR3 DNA reads TGTGCCAGTAGTATAGATAGGGGGGCGGGAGCCCCCAGTGAGCAGTTCTTC.

In its sample, this clone was seen a few times. The chain joins TRBV18 to TRBJ2-1; TRBD2 might be the D (6 bases). Germline-derived CDR1 and CDR2 are KGHSH and LQKENI. The CDR3 is 16 amino acids. The V end lost 1 base, the J end lost 0 bases, and 10 bases lay between the germline ends. CDR3 loop: CASSPQAGSSYNEQFF. In DNA, the CDR3 is TGTGCCAGCTCACCACAGGCGGGGAGCTCCTACAATGAGCAGTTCTTC.

The DNA for the CDR3 is TGTGCCTGGAACCCGGGACTAGCGGGGGGGCGGGCAGATACGCAGTATTTT. It codes for CAWNPGLAGGRADTQYF. The genes are TRBV30 and TRBJ2-3; TRBD2 agrees at 16 bases. V shed 4 bases and J 4 bases; nucleotides not matched to a gene: 8. CDR1 GTSNPN and CDR2 SVGIG come from the germline V gene (reference sequence). The CDR3 spans 17 residues.

The rearrangement links TRBV18 to TRBJ1-2; D uncertain. Trimming took off 3 bases at V and 1 base at J, with 12 bases between the two ends. CDR3 size: 15 residues. Germline V gene lookup returns CDR1 KGHSH and CDR2 LQKENI. CDR3 nucleotide sequence: TGTGCCAGCTCACCCCTCCCAGAAAATAACTATGGCTACACCTTC. It yields the protein CASSPLPENNYGYTF.

As regards this clone: The junction and the germline gene differ at one end; a read error may be behind it. CDR3 in DNA: TGTGCCAGCAGCGTAGACTCCGCGGGACCTCGAGGTCCTGAAGCTTTCTTT. Its protein product is CASSVDSAGPRGPEAFF. This rearrangement joins TRBV11-3 to TRBJ1-1, with D perhaps TRBD1 (5 bases). The CDR3 consists of 17 residues. Germline V gene data show CDR1 as SGHNT and CDR2 as YENEEA.

The CDR3 region is CAWSRLALYQETQYF. The CDR3, as DNA: TGTGCCTGGAGTAGACTAGCGCTTTACCAAGAGACCCAGTACTTC. The V gene is TRBV30, the J gene TRBJ2-5, with 8 bases fitting TRBD2. The CDR3 loop spans 15 amino acids. The V gene's germline CDR1 is GTSNPN and CDR2 SVGIG (reference sequence). Losses at the gene ends were 2 bases for V and 0 bases for J; bases not matched to a gene: 5. The full variable domain, rest sourced from reference TRBV30 and TRBJ2-5, is SQTIHQWPATLVQPVGSPLSLECTVEGTSNPNLYWYRQAAGRGLQLLFYSVGIGQISSEVPQNLSASRPQDRQFILSSKKLLLSDSGFYLCAWSRLALYQETQYFGPGTRLLVL.

The rearrangement joins TRBV30 to TRBJ2-7; tentatively, D is TRBD2 (6 bases). The germline V gene encodes CDR1 GTSNPN and CDR2 SVGIG (reference sequence). This CDR3 is built from 13 residues. V lost 5 bases and J 4 bases, leaving 15 bases between the germline ends. The CDR3: CAWSAGGKYEQYF. The CDR3 DNA follows: TGTGCCTGGTCGGCCGGGGGTAAATACGAGCAGTACTTC.

CDR3 DNA sequence: TGTGCCAGCAGGCCGACAGGGGGCGGATCACCCCTCCACTTT. Its translation is CASRPTGGGSPLHF. V usage is TRBV6-6 and J usage is TRBJ1-6; 10 bases fit TRBD1. The CDR3 is made up of 14 amino acids. Germline-derived CDR1 and CDR2 are MNHNY and SVGAGI (reference sequence). V lost 6 bases and J lost 10; bases outside the gene matches: 6.

The chain has TRBV19 and TRBJ2-1, with D possibly being TRBD1 (7 bases). The germline V and J ends were trimmed by 7 bases and 5 bases, with 18 bases remaining between them. There are 15 residues in the CDR3. CDR1 is LNHDA, CDR2 SQIVND, per germline (reference sequence). This CDR3 is CASTPGGTDHNEQFF. The CDR3 coding sequence is TGTGCCAGTACCCCTGGGGGGACAGACCACAATGAGCAGTTCTTC.

The V call is TRBV2, the J call TRBJ1-5; no firm D call. The CDR3 is 15 residues long. Trimming took off 6 bases at V and 0 bases at J, with 12 bases between the two ends. Germline-derived CDR1 and CDR2 are SNHLY and FYNNEI. The CDR3 coding sequence is TGTGCCAGCAGGGGGAGACGAGATAGCAATCAGCCCCAGCATTTT. It encodes CASRGRRDSNQPQHF.

This sequence joins TRBV2 and TRBJ2-7; 15 positions match TRBD2. This CDR3 region has 16 residues. J was trimmed by 6 bases and V by 4 bases; bases with no gene match: 7. Germline V gives CDR1 SNHLY, CDR2 FYNNEI. CDR3 coding DNA: TGTGCCAGCAGTGGGGGACTAGCGGGAGGTAGGAGCGAGCAGTACTTC. This gives the protein CASSGGLAGGRSEQYF.

V gene TRBV2 combines with J gene TRBJ2-5; 12 bases line up with TRBD2. From germline, CDR1 is SNHLY and CDR2 FYNNEI. V lost 6 bases and J lost 2; bases outside the gene matches: 7. This CDR3 is built from 16 residues. The CDR3 DNA follows: TGTGCCAGCAGCCTGAGACTAGCGGGGGATCAAGAGACCCAGTACTTC. This codes for CASSLRLAGDQETQYF. The full variable domain, rest sourced from reference TRBV2 and TRBJ2-5, is EPEVTQTPSHQVTQMGQEVILRCVPISNHLYFYWYRQILGQKVEFLVSFYNNEISEKSEIFDDQFSVERPDGSNFTLKIRSTKLEDSAMYFCASSLRLAGDQETQYFGPGTRLLVL.

The chain links TRBV18 to TRBJ1-3; no clear D gene. Germline CDR1 and CDR2: KGHSH and LQKENI. V dropped 6 bases and J dropped 0 bases, with 15 bases sitting between them. The CDR3 extends over 16 amino acids. The DNA for the CDR3 is TGTGCCAGCTCTCCCCCGGGCGGGAGCTCTGGAAACACCATATATTTT. Translated, it gives CASSPPGGSSGNTIYF.

The chain joins TRBV9 to TRBJ2-7; D might be TRBD2 (6 bases). The V gene's germline CDR1 is SGDLS and CDR2 YYNGEE. Trimming pared 0 bases from V and 1 base from J, leaving 11 bases between. The CDR3 is 15 residues long. CDR3 DNA sequence: TGTGCCAGCAGCGTAGACGGGGGACCTTCCTACGAGCAGTACTTC. Translating gives CASSVDGGPSYEQYF.

V usage is TRBV11-2 and J usage is TRBJ1-4; D may be TRBD1 (5 bases). Trimming left V 6 bases short and J 3 bases short, with 14 bases between. From germline, CDR1 is SGHAT and CDR2 FQNNGV. This CDR3 contains 15 residues. CDR3 in amino acids: CASRLGDAANEKLFF. The CDR3 nucleotides read TGTGCCAGCAGGCTAGGGGATGCGGCTAATGAAAAACTGTTTTTT.

The chain employs TRBV11-3 and TRBJ2-7; 8 nucleotides match TRBD2. Germline V gene data show CDR1 as SGHNT and CDR2 as YENEEA. J gave up 4 bases and V 5 bases, and 13 bases lay outside the gene matches. The CDR3 consists of 16 residues. CDR3 DNA sequence: TGTGCCAGCAGCCCCATAGAGTCAGCGGGAGTATACGAGCAGTACTTC. Protein product: CASSPIESAGVYEQYF.

The V and J genes are TRBV27 and TRBJ2-7; D is possibly TRBD2 (5 bases). This CDR3 spans 14 amino acids. CDR1 and CDR2 (germline): MNHEY, SMNVEV (reference sequence). The V and J ends lost 6 bases and 2 bases respectively, with 14 bases between them. The CDR3 region has the DNA TGTGCCAGCAGCGCTTCGGGGTTAGCCTACGAGCAGTACTTC. Residues: CASSASGLAYEQYF.

This chain connects TRBV29-1 to TRBJ2-7, with 8 bases identical to TRBD2. V dropped 3 bases and J dropped 3; count of bases not matched to a gene: 13. Germline V gene lookup returns CDR1 SQVTM and CDR2 ANQGSEA. This CDR3 is 16 amino acids long. The CDR3 DNA sequence: TGCAGCGTTGAGGGTAGGAGCGGGAGTAGTGGCTACGAGCAGTACTTC. Translation: CSVEGRSGSSGYEQYF.

The chain recombines TRBV24-1 with TRBJ2-7; TRBD2 aligns across 7 bases. The CDR3 totals 14 residues. In germline, CDR1 is KGHDR, CDR2 SFDVKD. With 7 bases clipped from V and 2 bases from J, the junction kept 7 bases outside the gene matches. In DNA, the CDR3 is TGTGCCACCAGCTTGGGGGGGGAAGCCTACGAGCAGTACTTC. Its protein is CATSLGGEAYEQYF.